The 7 T cell receptor beta chains below were found in one sample sequenced in a study of cytomegalovirus exposure and HLA in healthy donors. 13 Jbeta primers and 60 Vbeta primers were used for the PCR. The assay was immunoSEQ multiplex PCR, and TCRdb's table has in-frame clones only and misses some. The sample carries approximately 150,000 clones, 9.4% recorded once. Sequencing was carried out using PBMCs. The receptors were sampled from a male donor in good health and CMV-seronegative.

The chain has TRBV4-2 and TRBJ2-7; tentative D call: TRBD2 (6 bases). The CDR3 is 14 amino acids. Trimming cost V 1 base and J 5 bases, with 12 bases left between them. Germline assignment: CDR1 LGHNA and CDR2 YNFKEQ. This chain's CDR3 is CASSQVGGANEQYF. The CDR3 nucleotides read TGTGCCAGCAGCCAAGTGGGGGGAGCGAACGAGCAGTACTTC.

This clone was observed a handful of times. The CDR3 protein is CASSSGTGGGETQYF. Here the CDR3 DNA reads TGCGCCAGCAGCTCCGGGACAGGGGGAGGGGAGACCCAGTACTTC. The V call is TRBV5-1, the J call TRBJ2-5; TRBD1 matches 11 bases. The CDR3 has 15 amino acids. The trim removed 3 bases at V and 5 bases at J, leaving 6 bases unmatched. Germline V gives CDR1 SGHRS, CDR2 YFSETQ.

This clone appeared a few times. The junction departs from germline at one end; a sequencing error may be responsible. The V call is TRBV4-2, the J call TRBJ2-2; a weak D match, TRBD1 (6 bases). This CDR3 is built from 16 residues. Germline V gene data show CDR1 as LGHNA and CDR2 as YNFKEQ. CDR3 bases: TGTGCCAGCAGCTTAGGAGATCAGGGGAACAACGGGGAGCTGTTTTTT. Protein sequence: CASSLGDQGNNGELFF.

This clone has more than one count but fewer than ten. The chain combines TRBV7-9 with TRBJ2-1, with D uncertain. V dropped 4 bases and J dropped 3 bases, with 10 bases sitting between them. Germline CDR1 and CDR2: SEHNR and FQNEAQ (reference sequence). The length of the CDR3 is 14 residues. This chain's CDR3 is CASSSLTGYNEQFF. The CDR3 DNA is TGTGCCAGCAGCTCATTAACGGGCTACAATGAGCAGTTCTTC. The full variable domain, its missing parts supplied by reference TRBV7-9 and TRBJ2-1, is DTGVSQNPRHKITKRGQNVTFRCDPISEHNRLYWYRQTLGQGPEFLTYFQNEAQLEKSRLLSDRFSAERPKGSFSTLEIQRTEQGDSAMYLCASSSLTGYNEQFFGPGTRLTVL.

The rearrangement joins TRBV7-9 to TRBJ2-5, with 8 bases fitting TRBD1. The CDR3 is 12 amino acids. CDR1 is SEHNR, CDR2 FQNEAQ, per germline (reference sequence). The V gene end was trimmed by 2 bases and the J gene end by 14 bases; junction bases not matched to a gene: 7. This CDR3 reads CASSLLQGALYF. The DNA for the CDR3 is TGTGCCAGCAGCTTACTCCAGGGGGCTCTATACTTC.

This clone has just a few counts. The chain couples TRBV27 to TRBJ1-2; the D is unclear. The CDR3 has 15 amino acids. Germline V gives CDR1 MNHEY, CDR2 SMNVEV (reference sequence). V shed 3 bases and J shed 1 base, with 12 bases lying between them. CDR3 residues: CASSLYGVSNYGYTF. The DNA of the CDR3 is TGTGCCAGCAGTTTGTACGGGGTCAGTAACTATGGCTACACCTTC.

The rearrangement links TRBV7-9 to TRBJ1-4, with D possibly being TRBD1 (5 bases). V was trimmed by 5 bases and J by 5 bases, leaving 15 bases between them. The length of the CDR3 is 15 residues. Germline V gene data show CDR1 as SEHNR and CDR2 as FQNEAQ (reference sequence). Here the CDR3 reads CASSPQGGENEKLFF. In nucleotides, the CDR3 is TGTGCCAGCAGCCCCCAGGGAGGGGAAAATGAAAAACTGTTTTTT.